Presented here are 17 T cell receptor beta chains from one specimen sequenced in a study of CD8+ T cells in alopecia areata. Reverse transcribed after extraction, RNA yielded cDNA as the sequencing template. The assay was immunoSEQ multiplex PCR, and TCRdb's table has in-frame clones only and misses some. The sample includes 110,000 to 150,000 clones, around 86% of them seen just once. As to treatment: oral pan-JAK inhibitor, 5-10 mg twice daily. The material sequenced was CD8+ T cells sorted from blood, taken at week 4, from a patient treated with tofacitinib. The receptors were gathered from a human donor with alopecia areata.

Note on this clone: Germline and junction disagree at one end, which may indicate a read error. The sample has other DNA sequences that encode this CDR3 too. The rearrangement joins TRBV29-1 to TRBJ2-7; the match to TRBD1 covers 7 bases. Germline V gene data show CDR1 as SQVTM and CDR2 as ANQGSEA. This CDR3 is 12 amino acids long. The CDR3 DNA reads as TGCAGCGTGGAAGGGGGCCCCTACGAGCAGTACTTC. Translated, it gives CSVEGGPYEQYF.

The chain links TRBV30 to TRBJ2-1, with a possible D match to TRBD1 (5 bases). Germline lookup yields CDR1 GTSNPN and CDR2 SVGIG (reference sequence). This CDR3 contains 13 residues. With 3 bases removed from V and 5 bases from J, the gap between germline ends came to 11 bases. CDR3 DNA sequence: TGTGCCTGGAGCCTGGGGCAGAACAATGAGCAGTTCTTC. It encodes CAWSLGQNNEQFF. Combining the CDR3 with reference TRBV30 and TRBJ2-1 gives the whole variable domain SQTIHQWPATLVQPVGSPLSLECTVEGTSNPNLYWYRQAAGRGLQLLFYSVGIGQISSEVPQNLSASRPQDRQFILSSKKLLLSDSGFYLCAWSLGQNNEQFFGPGTRLTVL.

The rearrangement uses TRBV30 and TRBJ1-2, with D perhaps TRBD1 (6 bases). The CDR3 has 12 residues. V was clipped by 8 bases and J by 8 bases, with 18 bases between them. CDR1 is GTSNPN and CDR2 is SVGIG in the germline V gene (reference sequence). CDR3 bases: TGTGCCGAAGGACAGTACTATGTCGGCTACACCTTC. Its translation: CAEGQYYVGYTF.

This chain joins TRBV30 and TRBJ1-1, with D unclear. CDR1 is GTSNPN, CDR2 SVGIG, per germline (reference sequence). The CDR3 consists of 13 residues. Trimming stripped 0 bases from V and 4 bases from J, with 9 bases between. The CDR3 loop is CAWSVWGTTEAFF. The CDR3 DNA sequence: TGTGCCTGGAGTGTTTGGGGTACCACTGAAGCTTTCTTT.

V gene TRBV10-3 combines with J gene TRBJ2-7, with D perhaps matching TRBD1 (6 bases). V dropped 6 bases and J dropped 5 bases, with 11 bases sitting between them. From germline, CDR1 is ENHRY and CDR2 SYGVKD. The CDR3 contains 12 residues. The CDR3: CAISPGVDEQYF. CDR3 sequence (DNA): TGTGCCATCAGCCCAGGGGTGGACGAGCAGTACTTC.

V is TRBV5-4 and J is TRBJ2-1; possibly TRBD1 or TRBD2 for D (5 bases each). With 4 bases removed from V and 2 bases from J, the gap between germline ends came to 13 bases. The CDR3 is made up of 15 amino acids. Germline assignment: CDR1 SGHNT and CDR2 YYREEE (reference sequence). The CDR3 DNA reads as TGTGCCAGCAGCCTCCCCGGGACCCCCTACAATGAGCAGTTCTTC. It specifies CASSLPGTPYNEQFF.

This chain joins TRBV11-2 and TRBJ1-1, with D possibly being TRBD1 (6 bases). The CDR3 length is 11 residues. Trimming pared 5 bases from V and 8 bases from J, leaving 9 bases between. Germline CDR1 and CDR2: SGHAT and FQNNGV. CDR3 amino acids: CASSLGGEAFF. CDR3 nucleotide sequence: TGTGCCAGCAGCCTAGGGGGAGAAGCTTTCTTT.

The rearrangement joins TRBV6-5 to TRBJ1-1; D is perhaps TRBD1 (5 bases). Germline V gene data show CDR1 as MNHEY and CDR2 as SVGAGI. There are 13 residues in the CDR3. The V end lost 2 bases, the J end lost 4 bases, and 8 bases lay between the germline ends. The CDR3 coding sequence is TGTGCCAGCAGTTACGACAGCCCCACTGAAGCTTTCTTT. Translated, it gives CASSYDSPTEAFF.

The J gene is TRBJ1-1, the V gene TRBV30, with D tentatively TRBD1 (6 bases). Trimming removed 0 bases at V and 8 bases at J, with 19 bases between. Germline loops: CDR1 GTSNPN, CDR2 SVGIG (reference sequence). The CDR3 is 15 amino acids. CDR3 coding DNA: TGTGCCTGGAGTGTACTATTTGGGACGGGGGCAGAAGCTTTCTTT. This sequence encodes CAWSVLFGTGAEAFF.

A few counts support this clone. The CDR3 protein is CASSTSGTLVDEQFF. The CDR3 nucleotides read TGTGCCAGCAGCACGTCTGGGACGTTGGTGGATGAGCAGTTCTTC. This chain connects TRBV9 to TRBJ2-1; D possibly uses TRBD1 or TRBD2 (5 bases each). Germline assignment: CDR1 SGDLS and CDR2 YYNGEE. V lost 4 bases, J lost 8 bases, and 19 bases lay in between. The CDR3 runs 15 residues. The full variable domain, with the rest looked up from reference TRBV9 and TRBJ2-1, is DSGVTQTPKHLITATGQRVTLRCSPRSGDLSVYWYQQSLDQGLQFLIQYYNGEERAKGNILERFSAQQFPDLHSELNLSSLELGDSALYFCASSTSGTLVDEQFFGPGTRLTVL.

The rearrangement uses TRBV7-8 and TRBJ1-2, with TRBD1 matching over 10 bases. Per germline, CDR1 SGHVS and CDR2 FQNEAQ. CDR3 length: 16 residues. J lost 6 bases, V lost 5 bases, and 12 bases had no gene match. The CDR3 coding sequence is TGTGCCAGCAGCCGAACCGGGACAGGGGATTTGGATGGCTACACCTTC. It codes for CASSRTGTGDLDGYTF.

DNA for the CDR3: TGTGCCTGGAGTGTCCTGACTAGCGGGAGTCTCCACAATGAGCAGTTCTTC. Translated: CAWSVLTSGSLHNEQFF. This chain links TRBV30 with TRBJ2-1, with 12 bases matching TRBD2. The CDR3 has 17 residues. The J segment lost 5 bases and the V segment lost 0 bases, leaving 8 bases of the junction unmatched. Germline V gene lookup returns CDR1 GTSNPN and CDR2 SVGIG (reference sequence). The whole variable domain, remainder taken from reference TRBV30 and TRBJ2-1, is SQTIHQWPATLVQPVGSPLSLECTVEGTSNPNLYWYRQAAGRGLQLLFYSVGIGQISSEVPQNLSASRPQDRQFILSSKKLLLSDSGFYLCAWSVLTSGSLHNEQFFGPGTRLTVL.

The rearrangement links TRBV30 to TRBJ2-7; 13 bases line up with TRBD2. The germline gives CDR1 GTSNPN, CDR2 SVGIG (reference sequence). V lost 2 bases and J lost 5; bases outside the gene matches: 6. The CDR3 covers 15 residues. CDR3 residues: CAWSPGLAGVDEQYF. The CDR3 nucleotides read TGTGCCTGGAGTCCAGGACTAGCGGGAGTTGACGAGCAGTACTTC.

The chain joins TRBV30 to TRBJ2-7; 8 bases agree with TRBD1. With V trimmed by 3 bases and J by 3 bases, 4 bases remained unmatched. This CDR3 is built from 13 residues. CDR1 and CDR2 (germline): GTSNPN, SVGIG (reference sequence). The chain's CDR3 is CAWSSGGFYEQYF. The CDR3 bases are TGTGCCTGGAGCTCAGGGGGCTTCTACGAGCAGTACTTC.

Concerning this clone itself: Mismatch with germline at one junction end may stem from a read error. The chain uses TRBV6-5 and TRBJ1-2; D call uncertain. The CDR3 covers 14 residues. Looked up from germline, CDR1 is MNHEY and CDR2 is SVGAGI. The CDR3 DNA reads TGTGCCAGCAGTTACTCTCCCTTCAACTACGGCTACACCTTC. Translating gives CASSYSPFNYGYTF.

CDR3 residues: CASSYVGGMNTEAFF. CDR3 sequence (DNA): TGTGCCAGCAGTTACGTCGGGGGCATGAACACTGAAGCTTTCTTT. V and J are TRBV6-6 and TRBJ1-1; D possibly corresponds to TRBD1 (6 bases). V lost 2 bases and J lost 0, with 10 bases in between. Per germline, CDR1 MNHNY and CDR2 SVGAGI (reference sequence). There are 15 residues in the CDR3.

The V call is TRBV6-5, the J call TRBJ2-1; a possible D gene is TRBD2 (6 bases). The germline CDR1 and CDR2 sequences are MNHEY and SVGAGI. This CDR3 spans 13 amino acids. The V gene lost 0 bases and the J gene lost 11 bases, with 11 bases spanning the gap. The CDR3 DNA follows: TGTGCCAGCAGTTACTCGGGGGGACCTCAGCAGTTCTTC. This sequence encodes CASSYSGGPQQFF.